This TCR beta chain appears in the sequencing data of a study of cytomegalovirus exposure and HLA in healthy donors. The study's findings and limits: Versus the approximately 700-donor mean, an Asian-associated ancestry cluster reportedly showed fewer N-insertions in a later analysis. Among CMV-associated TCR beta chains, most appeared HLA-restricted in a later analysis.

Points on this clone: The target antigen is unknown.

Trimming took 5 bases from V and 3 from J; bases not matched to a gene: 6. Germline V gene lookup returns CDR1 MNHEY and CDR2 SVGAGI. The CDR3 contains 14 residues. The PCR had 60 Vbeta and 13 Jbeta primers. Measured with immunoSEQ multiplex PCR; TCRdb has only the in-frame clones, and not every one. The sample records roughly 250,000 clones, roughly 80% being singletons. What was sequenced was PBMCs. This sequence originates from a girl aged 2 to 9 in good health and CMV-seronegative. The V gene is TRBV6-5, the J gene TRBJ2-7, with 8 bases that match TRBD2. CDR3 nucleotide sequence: TGTGCCAGCAGTCCGGGACTAGTTAGCTACGAGCAGTACTTC. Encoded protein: CASSPGLVSYEQYF.